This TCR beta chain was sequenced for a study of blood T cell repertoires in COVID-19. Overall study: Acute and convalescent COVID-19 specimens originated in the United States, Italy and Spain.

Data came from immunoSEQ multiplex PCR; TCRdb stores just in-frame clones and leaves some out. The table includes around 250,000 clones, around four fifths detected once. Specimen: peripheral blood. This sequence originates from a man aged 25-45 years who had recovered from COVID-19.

CDR3 in amino acids: CASRVGQKNTEAFF. CDR3 DNA: TGTGCCAGCAGGGTGGGACAGAAGAACACTGAAGCTTTCTTT. The rearrangement uses TRBV6-5 and TRBJ1-1, with 7 bases lining up with TRBD1. Losses at the gene ends were 6 bases for V and 1 base for J; bases not matched to a gene: 5. CDR1 is MNHEY and CDR2 is SVGAGI in the germline V gene. The CDR3 length is 14 residues.